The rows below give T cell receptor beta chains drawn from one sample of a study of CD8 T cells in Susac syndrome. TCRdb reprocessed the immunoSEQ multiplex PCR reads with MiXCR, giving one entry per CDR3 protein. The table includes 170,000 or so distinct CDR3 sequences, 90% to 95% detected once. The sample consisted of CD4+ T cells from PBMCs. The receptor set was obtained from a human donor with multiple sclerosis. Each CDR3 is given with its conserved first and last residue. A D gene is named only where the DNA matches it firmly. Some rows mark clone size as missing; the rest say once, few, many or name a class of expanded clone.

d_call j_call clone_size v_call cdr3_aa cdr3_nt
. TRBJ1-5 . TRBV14 CASSRGHWEPQHF TGTGCCAGCAGCCGGGGCCACTGGGAGCCCCAGCATTTT
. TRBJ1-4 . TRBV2 CASRGDRMGEKLFF TGTGCCAGCAGAGGCGACAGGATGGGGGAAAAACTGTTTTTT
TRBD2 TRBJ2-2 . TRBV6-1 CASIVTSGGQNTGELFF TGTGCCAGCATAGTAACTAGCGGGGGCCAGAACACCGGGGAGCTGTTTTTT
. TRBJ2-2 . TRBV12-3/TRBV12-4 CASSFAGPGERFF TGTGCCAGCAGTTTCGCAGGGCCCGGGGAGCGGTTTTTT
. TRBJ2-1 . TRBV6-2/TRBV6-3 CASRSGRNEQFF TGTGCCAGCAGGTCCGGCCGCAATGAGCAGTTCTTC
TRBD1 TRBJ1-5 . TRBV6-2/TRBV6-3 CASSNSPGQGSEGNQPQHF TGTGCCAGCAGTAACTCCCCGGGACAGGGCTCCGAGGGCAATCAGCCCCAGCATTTT
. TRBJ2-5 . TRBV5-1 CASSSGASQETQYF TGCGCCAGCAGCTCCGGGGCCTCACAAGAGACCCAGTACTTC
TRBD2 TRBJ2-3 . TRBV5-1 CASKLSGVGDTQYF TGCGCCAGCAAATTGAGCGGGGTGGGAGATACGCAGTATTTT
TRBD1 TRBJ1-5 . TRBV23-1 CASSQRTGFNQPQHF TGCGCCAGCAGTCAACGGACAGGGTTCAATCAGCCCCAGCATTTT
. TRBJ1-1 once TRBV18 CASSRLGNAEAFF TGTGCCAGCTCACGTCTGGGGAACGCTGAAGCTTTCTTT
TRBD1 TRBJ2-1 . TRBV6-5 CASSTGVAPYNEQFF TGTGCCAGCAGCACAGGGGTTGCCCCCTACAATGAGCAGTTCTTC
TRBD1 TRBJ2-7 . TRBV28 CASRQGPYEQYF TGTGCCAGTCGACAGGGTCCCTACGAGCAGTACTTC
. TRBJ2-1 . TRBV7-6 CASSRGPVSYNEQFF TGTGCCAGCAGCCGGGGCCCAGTGTCCTACAATGAGCAGTTCTTC
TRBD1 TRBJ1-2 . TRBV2 CASSEQVTGSNYGYTF TGTGCCAGCAGTGAACAAGTGACAGGGTCTAACTATGGCTACACCTTC
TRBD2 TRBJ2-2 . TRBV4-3 CASSQPRTSGATGELFF TGCGCCAGCAGCCAGCCTAGGACTAGCGGGGCCACCGGGGAGCTGTTTTTT
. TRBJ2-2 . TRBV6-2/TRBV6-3 CASSPFRAGELFF TGTGCCAGCAGTCCCTTTAGGGCCGGGGAGCTGTTTTTT
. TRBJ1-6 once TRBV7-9 CASSRGGDSPLHF TGTGCCAGCAGCCGGGGGGGGGATTCACCCCTCCACTTT
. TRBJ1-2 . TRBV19 CASMRDGHYGYTF TGTGCCAGTATGCGCGACGGTCATTATGGCTACACCTTC
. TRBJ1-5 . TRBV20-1 CSARDTANQPQHF TGCAGTGCTAGAGATACAGCTAATCAGCCCCAGCATTTT
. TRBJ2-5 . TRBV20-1 CSAPKRETQYF TGCAGTGCTCCTAAAAGGGAGACCCAGTACTTC
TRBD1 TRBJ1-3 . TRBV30 CAWSTSRQGKYF TGTGCCTGGAGTACATCTCGACAGGGGAAGTATTTT
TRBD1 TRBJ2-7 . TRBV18 CASSAGTGPSYEQYF TGTGCCAGCTCAGCCGGGACAGGACCCTCCTACGAGCAGTACTTC